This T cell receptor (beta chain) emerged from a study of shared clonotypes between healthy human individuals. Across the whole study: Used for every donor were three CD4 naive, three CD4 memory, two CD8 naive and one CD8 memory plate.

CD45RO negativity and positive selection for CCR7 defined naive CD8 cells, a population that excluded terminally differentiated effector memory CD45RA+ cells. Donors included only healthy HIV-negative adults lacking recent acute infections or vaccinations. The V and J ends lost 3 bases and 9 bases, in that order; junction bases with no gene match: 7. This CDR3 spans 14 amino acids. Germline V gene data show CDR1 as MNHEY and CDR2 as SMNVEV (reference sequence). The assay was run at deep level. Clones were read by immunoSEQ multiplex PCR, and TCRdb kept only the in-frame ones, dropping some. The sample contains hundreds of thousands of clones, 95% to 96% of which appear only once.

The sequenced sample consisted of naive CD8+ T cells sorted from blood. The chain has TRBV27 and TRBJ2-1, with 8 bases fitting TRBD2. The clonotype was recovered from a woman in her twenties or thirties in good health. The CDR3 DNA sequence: TGTGCCAGCAGTTTCGGTAGCGGGATAAGTGAGCAGTTCTTC. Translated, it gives CASSFGSGISEQFF.